A selection of T cell receptor beta chains follows, all from one sample in a study. Via MiXCR, TCRdb re-called the RT-PCR reads, giving one row per CDR3 protein. The sample lists about 680,000 distinct CDR3 sequences, 11% to 15% occurring once. The sample taken for sequencing was memory CD4+ T cells from blood. These receptors were obtained from a female donor in good health, serving as a healthy control. CDR3s include the opening cysteine and the closing phenylalanine or tryptophan. Fields, in order: V gene, CDR3 length, J gene, CDR3 protein.

v_gene: TRBV5-1; len: 14; j_gene: TRBJ1-1; CDR3aa: CASSLYGGDTEAFF
v_gene: TRBV7-2; len: 16; j_gene: TRBJ1-4; CDR3aa: CASSLGWGATNEKLFF
v_gene: TRBV18; len: 14; j_gene: TRBJ2-5; CDR3aa: CASNPTEGQETQYF
v_gene: TRBV5-1; len: 15; j_gene: TRBJ2-5; CDR3aa: CASSPGWTTQETQYF
v_gene: TRBV7-2; len: 16; j_gene: TRBJ2-2; CDR3aa: CASSLWGQSNTGELFF
v_gene: TRBV10-3; len: 15; j_gene: TRBJ2-1; CDR3aa: CAISVGSGVVDEQFF
v_gene: TRBV30; len: 13; j_gene: TRBJ1-1; CDR3aa: CAWSPAANTEAFF
v_gene: TRBV7-2; len: 14; j_gene: TRBJ2-7; CDR3aa: CASSPRRTSLEQYF
v_gene: TRBV7-2; len: 15; j_gene: TRBJ2-1; CDR3aa: CASSFGRDSYNEQFF
v_gene: TRBV27; len: 16; j_gene: TRBJ2-7; CDR3aa: CASSRTSGDSSYEQYF
v_gene: TRBV4-1; len: 16; j_gene: TRBJ2-3; CDR3aa: CASSRGTDPSTDTQYF
v_gene: TRBV20-1; len: 16; j_gene: TRBJ2-3; CDR3aa: CSARQGSHGWLDTQYF
v_gene: TRBV5-1; len: 15; j_gene: TRBJ1-1; CDR3aa: CASSFPGGERTEAFF
v_gene: TRBV7-2; len: 14; j_gene: TRBJ1-2; CDR3aa: CASSRQGGTIGYTF
v_gene: TRBV20-1; len: 13; j_gene: TRBJ2-1; CDR3aa: CSASGRTYNEQFF
v_gene: TRBV27; len: 15; j_gene: TRBJ2-1; CDR3aa: CASRTSGRAYNEQFF
v_gene: TRBV6-1; len: 15; j_gene: TRBJ2-5; CDR3aa: CASSEGRTGAETQYF
v_gene: TRBV7-2; len: 12; j_gene: TRBJ2-4; CDR3aa: CASSKDRAPKYF
v_gene: TRBV5-1; len: 15; j_gene: TRBJ2-7; CDR3aa: CASSLAPPVTNEQYF